This is a list of T cell receptor beta chains from one sample in a study of blood T cells in healthy people across ages. TCRdb re-derived calls from the 5' RACE reads in MiXCR, one entry per CDR3 protein. The sample records 1.5 million to 2 million distinct CDR3 sequences, roughly 52% being singletons. Sample: blood. All receptors come from a woman aged 40 to 50 in good health. Both conserved end residues are part of each CDR3. D genes are given only for firm matches. Only part of the rows carry a size: once, few, many, or a class if the clone is expanded.

abundance	v_gene	j_gene	d_gene	CDR3nt	CDR3aa
few	TRBV7-2	TRBJ2-1	TRBD1	TGTGCCAGCAGCTTAGACAGGGGGCTTGGGGAGCAGTTCTTC	CASSLDRGLGEQFF
few	TRBV6-5	TRBJ2-5	TRBD1	TGTGCCAGCAGTTACTCGATGCCTGCGACAGGGGGCATGAAGACCCAGTACTTC	CASSYSMPATGGMKTQYF
NA	TRBV13	TRBJ1-1	TRBD1	TGTGCCAGCAGCATGACAGGGGGAGTTACGAACACTGAAGCTTTCTTT	CASSMTGGVTNTEAFF
NA	TRBV19	TRBJ2-6	NA	TGTGCCAGAACCTCAGGACAGTCCTCTGGGGCCAACGTCCTGACTTTC	CARTSGQSSGANVLTF
NA	TRBV20-1	TRBJ2-7	TRBD2	TGCAGTGCTAGCACCCCGTCTATGGCGGGGGGTTACGAGCAGTACTTC	CSASTPSMAGGYEQYF
NA	TRBV6-6	TRBJ1-4	NA	TGTGCCAGCAGGCCCGCCAGGCAGAATGAAAAACTGTTTTTT	CASRPARQNEKLFF
NA	TRBV20-1	TRBJ1-1	NA	TGCAGTGCTAGAGATCTCTCCCTGGACAGCGAGAACACTGAAGCTTTCTTT	CSARDLSLDSENTEAFF
NA	TRBV7-2	TRBJ2-3	NA	TGTGCCAGCAGCTTAGCGCTTAGCAACACAGATACGCAGTATTTT	CASSLALSNTDTQYF
NA	TRBV5-4	TRBJ2-7	TRBD1	TGTGCCAGCAGCCTCGGGACAGGGGCTTTCGAGCAGTACTTC	CASSLGTGAFEQYF
NA	TRBV6-2/TRBV6-3	TRBJ2-2	NA	TGTGCCAGCAGTTACCGAGCAGGGTCGGACACCGGGGAGCTGTTTTTT	CASSYRAGSDTGELFF
NA	TRBV29-1	TRBJ2-1	NA	TGCAGCGTTAGGCGAGACCTCAATGAGCAGTTCTTC	CSVRRDLNEQFF
NA	TRBV13	TRBJ1-4	NA	TGTGCCAGCAGCTTAAGCGGGAGTTCACCAGGTGGAAAACTGTTTTTT	CASSLSGSSPGGKLFF
NA	TRBV7-2	TRBJ2-5	TRBD2	TGTGCCAGCATCCGCTCTAGCGGGGGGGGTTCAAATGAGCAGTACTTC	CASIRSSGGGSNEQYF
NA	TRBV7-9	TRBJ2-5	TRBD2	TGTGCCAGCAGCTCCCCCGGGGGACTAGCAAGCCAAGAGACCCAGTACTTC	CASSSPGGLASQETQYF
NA	TRBV7-2	TRBJ1-6	NA	TGTGTCAGCAGCTTAGTGAACAGGGCAGGGAGGTCACCCCTCCACTTT	CVSSLVNRAGRSPLHF
NA	TRBV6-2/TRBV6-3	TRBJ2-5	NA	TGTGCCAGCAGTACACCCCGGGACGGCGACCAAGAGACCCAGTACTTC	CASSTPRDGDQETQYF
NA	TRBV6-5	TRBJ2-1	TRBD1	TGTGCCAGCAGCCCCCCGGGACAGGCCGGGAATGAGCAGTTCTTC	CASSPPGQAGNEQFF
few	TRBV5-6	TRBJ2-4	TRBD1	TGTGCCAGCAGCAGCAGGGGGTGGACGGCCAAAAACATTCAGTACTTC	CASSSRGWTAKNIQYF
NA	TRBV7-9	TRBJ1-2	NA	TGTGCCAGCAGCTTAGTATCCAACCCTAACTATGGCTACACCTTC	CASSLVSNPNYGYTF
NA	TRBV28	TRBJ2-4	TRBD2	TGTGCCAGCAGTTTAGGATTAGCGGGGGGCCTAGCCAAAAACGTTCAGTACTTC	CASSLGLAGGLAKNVQYF
few	TRBV5-1	TRBJ2-7	NA	TGCGCCAGCAGCTCGGGCCTGGGAAACGAGCAGTACTTC	CASSSGLGNEQYF
NA	TRBV6-2/TRBV6-3	TRBJ1-2	NA	TGTGCCAGCAGTTACTCGGGCAGGGAATATGGCTACACCTTC	CASSYSGREYGYTF
few	TRBV10-3	TRBJ1-2	NA	TGTGCCATCAGTGAGTCCCCTAGCCCCCAGGAGCTGGATGGCTACACCTTC	CAISESPSPQELDGYTF
NA	TRBV5-1	TRBJ2-7	TRBD1	TGCGCCAGCAGCTTGCCAGGGGGCTTGACCTACGAGCAGTACTTC	CASSLPGGLTYEQYF
NA	TRBV4-3	TRBJ2-2	NA	TGCGCCAGAAGCCAAGTGTTGCGGGGGGAGCTGTTTTTT	CARSQVLRGELFF
NA	TRBV20-1	TRBJ1-6	NA	TGCAGTGCCGTCTGGCAGGGTTACAATTCACCCCTCCACTTT	CSAVWQGYNSPLHF
NA	TRBV28	TRBJ2-5	TRBD1	TGTGCCAGCAGAGAAGCCAGGGGGTGGAGGGAGACCCAGTACTTC	CASREARGWRETQYF
few	TRBV7-2	TRBJ2-1	NA	TGTGCCAGCAGCTTAGCCGGGCAGGGCCATGAGCAGTTCTTC	CASSLAGQGHEQFF
few	TRBV11-2	TRBJ2-5	NA	TGTGCCAGCAGCTTAAAGCAGGTGAACCCCCGGGAGACCCAGTACTTC	CASSLKQVNPRETQYF
NA	TRBV20-1	TRBJ2-5	TRBD2	TGCAGTGCTAGACCACTAGCGGGGGTTTTTAAGGAGACCCAGTACTTC	CSARPLAGVFKETQYF
NA	TRBV7-9	TRBJ2-7	TRBD1	TGTGCCAGCAGCCACACCGGGACAGACTCCTACGAGCAGTACTTC	CASSHTGTDSYEQYF
NA	TRBV7-9	TRBJ2-7	NA	TGTGCCAGCAGCACTACTGACAGGCCCTACGAGCAGTACTTC	CASSTTDRPYEQYF
NA	TRBV28	TRBJ1-4	NA	TGTGCCAGCAGTACATCGACAGTTCCAAATGAAAAACTGTTTTTT	CASSTSTVPNEKLFF
NA	TRBV2	TRBJ2-5	NA	TGTGCCAGCAGTGAAGCGCGACATCAAGAGACCCAGTACTTC	CASSEARHQETQYF
NA	TRBV5-6	TRBJ1-6	NA	TGTGCCAGCAGACGTGGTCAGGTGAATTCACCCCTCCACTTT	CASRRGQVNSPLHF
few	TRBV2	TRBJ2-5	TRBD2	TGTGCCAGCAGTGAAGGGCGGGGGGGAGAGACCCAGTACTTC	CASSEGRGGETQYF
NA	TRBV4-2	TRBJ1-2	NA	TGTGCCAGCAGCCCGATAGCGGCTAACTATGGCTACACCTTC	CASSPIAANYGYTF
NA	TRBV28	TRBJ2-1	NA	TGTGCCAGCAGTTTTCCCAGGTGGGAGCAGTTCTTC	CASSFPRWEQFF
NA	TRBV7-8	TRBJ2-3	NA	TGTACCAGCAGCCTAGACCTGTTCGCAGATACGCAGTATTTT	CTSSLDLFADTQYF
NA	TRBV7-2	TRBJ2-4	NA	TGTGCCAGCAGCTTAGCGGCAGGGCAGCTTCTTAAGGCCAAAAACATTCAGTACTTC	CASSLAAGQLLKAKNIQYF
few	TRBV3-1	TRBJ2-4	TRBD2	TGTGCCAGCAGCGAGGAACTAGCGGTAGCCAAAAACATTCAGTACTTC	CASSEELAVAKNIQYF
NA	TRBV15	TRBJ1-1	TRBD1	TGTGCCACCAGCACAAGGGACAGGGGGGACACTGAAGCTTTCTTT	CATSTRDRGDTEAFF
NA	TRBV20-1	TRBJ1-1	NA	TGCAGTGCTAGATTGGGAGGAACTTTCTTT	CSARLGGTFF
few	TRBV28	TRBJ2-4	NA	TGTGCCAGCAGTTTAAGGGATCGTCTAGCCAAAAACATTCAGTACTTC	CASSLRDRLAKNIQYF
NA	TRBV21-1	TRBJ2-7	NA	TGTGCCAGCAGCAGGCGGACTAGCGGGCCTTTCGAGCAGTACTTC	CASSRRTSGPFEQYF
few	TRBV4-3	TRBJ1-2	NA	TGCGCCAGCAGCCAAGACTTCACCGAGGAGTACTATGGCTACACCTTC	CASSQDFTEEYYGYTF
NA	TRBV5-6	TRBJ1-2	NA	TGTGCCAGCAGCCCCTCGCCACTTTCAAACTATGGCTACACCTTC	CASSPSPLSNYGYTF
NA	TRBV4-3	TRBJ2-7	NA	TGCGCCAGCAGCCAAGACAGCGCTAGCTCCTACAATGAGCAGTACTTC	CASSQDSASSYNEQYF
few	TRBV7-9	TRBJ2-7	NA	TGTGCCAGCAGCTTAGCCTACGTCCCCTACGAGCAGTACTTC	CASSLAYVPYEQYF
few	TRBV4-1	TRBJ2-7	TRBD2	TGCGCCAGCAGCCAAACGGGTGGGGGGGCCTACGAGCAGTACTTC	CASSQTGGGAYEQYF
few	TRBV7-2	TRBJ2-4	TRBD1	TGTGCCAGCAGCTTCCCATTGGACAGGAAGCAGTACTTC	CASSFPLDRKQYF
few	TRBV6-2/TRBV6-3	TRBJ2-7	NA	TGTGCCAGCACCGATAAAGCAGACGAGCAGTACTTC	CASTDKADEQYF
many	TRBV5-1	TRBJ2-5	NA	TGCGCCAGCAGCGGCACCACTCAAGAGACCCAGTACTTC	CASSGTTQETQYF
NA	TRBV25-1	TRBJ2-7	NA	TGTGCCAGCACGGGAACAGGGAGGAACGAGCAGTACTTC	CASTGTGRNEQYF
NA	TRBV6-6	TRBJ1-2	NA	TGTGCCAGCACAACAGGAGCTAACTATGGCTACACCTTC	CASTTGANYGYTF
NA	TRBV5-6	TRBJ2-1	NA	TGTGCCAGCAGCCAAAGACTATTAACAGGGAAAGGGTTCTTC	CASSQRLLTGKGFF
NA	TRBV6-5	TRBJ2-7	NA	TGTGCCAGCAGTTATGGAGGGCCACGAGCTCCCTACGAGCAGTACTTC	CASSYGGPRAPYEQYF
NA	TRBV12-3/TRBV12-4	TRBJ2-3	TRBD1	TGTGCCAGCAGCAGAGACAGGGGTCCTACCTACACAGATACGCAGTATTTT	CASSRDRGPTYTDTQYF
few	TRBV7-9	TRBJ1-6	NA	TGTGCCAGCAGCTCGCCGGAGGGAGGTCCTAATTCACCCCTCCACTTT	CASSSPEGGPNSPLHF